Listed below are T cell receptor beta chains from one sample, sequenced in a study of blood T cell repertoires in COVID-19. TCRdb's copy holds only in-frame clones and misses some; the assay was immunoSEQ multiplex PCR. The data hold 20,000 to 25,000 clones, with 80% to 90% observed a single time. Material for sequencing was peripheral blood. Receptors originate from a woman older than 75 with active or convalescent COVID-19. Both conserved end residues are part of each CDR3. Part of the rows lack a size; the others show once, few, many or a class for expanded clones.

j_gene: TRBJ1-5
v_gene: TRBV6-2/TRBV6-3
len: 15
abundance: NA
CDR3aa: CASSPGQTSNQPQHF

j_gene: TRBJ2-2
v_gene: TRBV10-2
len: 19
abundance: NA
CDR3aa: CASTRYSLTGGFSTGELFF

j_gene: TRBJ2-2
v_gene: TRBV18
len: 16
abundance: few
CDR3aa: CASSPIRTQNTGELFF

j_gene: TRBJ2-3
v_gene: TRBV5-1
len: 15
abundance: NA
CDR3aa: CASSLQGSLTDTQYF

j_gene: TRBJ2-7
v_gene: TRBV7-2
len: 15
abundance: NA
CDR3aa: CASSLDPVRSYEQYF

j_gene: TRBJ2-3
v_gene: TRBV7-9
len: 16
abundance: NA
CDR3aa: CASSFEGTSYTDTQYF

j_gene: TRBJ2-3
v_gene: TRBV9
len: 16
abundance: NA
CDR3aa: CASSQGPSGTGNTQYF

j_gene: TRBJ1-1
v_gene: TRBV7-2
len: 16
abundance: NA
CDR3aa: CASSSPGGPGYTEAFF

j_gene: TRBJ1-5
v_gene: TRBV6-5
len: 15
abundance: NA
CDR3aa: CASSLMRAGNQPQHF

j_gene: TRBJ1-2
v_gene: TRBV28
len: 13
abundance: NA
CDR3aa: CASSQGQPVSYTF

j_gene: TRBJ2-7
v_gene: TRBV7-2
len: 15
abundance: NA
CDR3aa: CASSLDRGHSYEQYF

j_gene: TRBJ2-7
v_gene: TRBV7-2
len: 14
abundance: NA
CDR3aa: CASSSRTHGEEQYF

j_gene: TRBJ1-5
v_gene: TRBV6-2/TRBV6-3
len: 16
abundance: NA
CDR3aa: CASSMEQRLLNQPQHF

j_gene: TRBJ2-5
v_gene: TRBV7-7
len: 15
abundance: NA
CDR3aa: CASSLGLAGGETQYF

j_gene: TRBJ1-2
v_gene: TRBV28
len: 15
abundance: few
CDR3aa: CASWGQGMVTGGYTF

j_gene: TRBJ1-1
v_gene: TRBV9
len: 16
abundance: medium-sized
CDR3aa: CASSVVGSAMNTEAFF

j_gene: TRBJ2-3
v_gene: TRBV3-1/TRBV3-2
len: 15
abundance: NA
CDR3aa: CASSLQGFYTDTQYF

j_gene: TRBJ2-7
v_gene: TRBV6-2/TRBV6-3
len: 16
abundance: NA
CDR3aa: CASSYFIPSGMEEQYF

j_gene: TRBJ2-2
v_gene: TRBV11-1
len: 16
abundance: NA
CDR3aa: CASSLTAGGNTGELFF